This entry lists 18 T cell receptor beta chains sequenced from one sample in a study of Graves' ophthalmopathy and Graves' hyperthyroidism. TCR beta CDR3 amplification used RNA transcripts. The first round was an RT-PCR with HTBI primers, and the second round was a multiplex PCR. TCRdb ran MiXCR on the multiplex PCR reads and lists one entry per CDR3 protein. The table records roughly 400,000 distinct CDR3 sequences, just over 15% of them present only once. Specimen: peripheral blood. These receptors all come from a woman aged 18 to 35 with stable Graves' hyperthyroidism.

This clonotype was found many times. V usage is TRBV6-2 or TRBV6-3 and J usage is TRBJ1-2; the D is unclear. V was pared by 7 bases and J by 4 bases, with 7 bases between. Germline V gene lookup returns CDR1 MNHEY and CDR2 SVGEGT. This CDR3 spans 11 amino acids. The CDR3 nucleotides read TGTGCCAGCACCAACGCCTATGGCTACACCTTC. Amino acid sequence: CASTNAYGYTF.

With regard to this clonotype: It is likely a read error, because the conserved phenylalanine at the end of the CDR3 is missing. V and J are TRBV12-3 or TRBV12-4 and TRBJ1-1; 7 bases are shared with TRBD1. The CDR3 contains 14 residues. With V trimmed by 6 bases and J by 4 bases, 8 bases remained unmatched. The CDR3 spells CASSVTGLVTEAFY. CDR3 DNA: TGTGCCAGCAGCGTGACAGGGTTGGTCACTGAAGCTTTCTAT.

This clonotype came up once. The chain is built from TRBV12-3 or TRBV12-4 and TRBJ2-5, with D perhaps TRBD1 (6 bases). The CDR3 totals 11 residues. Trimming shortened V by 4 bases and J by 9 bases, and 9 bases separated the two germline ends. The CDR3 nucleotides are TGTGCCAGCAGTTCAGGGGTGGCCCAGTACTTC. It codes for CASSSGVAQYF.

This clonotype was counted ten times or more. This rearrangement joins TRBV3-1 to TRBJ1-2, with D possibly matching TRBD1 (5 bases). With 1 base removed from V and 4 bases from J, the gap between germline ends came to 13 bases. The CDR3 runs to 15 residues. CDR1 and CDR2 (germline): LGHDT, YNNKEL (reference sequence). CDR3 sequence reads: CASSQGRGAGYGYTF. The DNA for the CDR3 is TGTGCCAGCAGCCAAGGGAGAGGGGCCGGCTATGGCTACACCTTC.

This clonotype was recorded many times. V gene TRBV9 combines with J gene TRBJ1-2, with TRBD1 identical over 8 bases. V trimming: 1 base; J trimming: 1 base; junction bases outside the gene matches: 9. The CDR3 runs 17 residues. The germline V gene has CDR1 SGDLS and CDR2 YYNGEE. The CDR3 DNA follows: TGTGCCAGCAGCGTAACGACAGGGGTCGACCTTAACTATGGCTACACCTTC. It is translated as CASSVTTGVDLNYGYTF.

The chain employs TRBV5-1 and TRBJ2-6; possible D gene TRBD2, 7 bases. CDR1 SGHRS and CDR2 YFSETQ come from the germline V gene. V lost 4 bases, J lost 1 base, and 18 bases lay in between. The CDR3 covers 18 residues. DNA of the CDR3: TGCGCCAGCAGCCCCCTGGGGGGGGCGGGATCTGGGGCCAACGTCCTGACTTTC. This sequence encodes CASSPLGGAGSGANVLTF.

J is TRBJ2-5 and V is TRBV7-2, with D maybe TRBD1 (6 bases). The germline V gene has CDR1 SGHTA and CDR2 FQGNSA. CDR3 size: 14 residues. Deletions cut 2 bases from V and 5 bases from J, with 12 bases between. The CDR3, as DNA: TGTGCCAGCAGCTTATCCAGGGGAGATGAGACCCAGTACTTC. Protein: CASSLSRGDETQYF.

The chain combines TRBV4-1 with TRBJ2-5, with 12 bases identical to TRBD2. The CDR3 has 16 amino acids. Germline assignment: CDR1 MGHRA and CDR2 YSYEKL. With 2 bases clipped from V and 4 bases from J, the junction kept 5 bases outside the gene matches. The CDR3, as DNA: TGCGCCAGCAGCCAACTAGCGGGGGGGCCGGGAGAGACCCAGTACTTC. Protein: CASSQLAGGPGETQYF.

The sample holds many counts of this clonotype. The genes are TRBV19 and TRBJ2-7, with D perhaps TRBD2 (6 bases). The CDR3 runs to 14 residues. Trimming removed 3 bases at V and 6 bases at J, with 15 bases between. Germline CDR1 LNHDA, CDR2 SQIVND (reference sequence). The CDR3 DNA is TGTGCCAGTAGTATTGGGGACTCCTACGGCGAGCAGTACTTC. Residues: CASSIGDSYGEQYF.

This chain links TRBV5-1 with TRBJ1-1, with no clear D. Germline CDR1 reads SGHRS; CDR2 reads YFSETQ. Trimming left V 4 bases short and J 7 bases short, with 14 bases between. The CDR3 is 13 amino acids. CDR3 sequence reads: CASSRRERSEAFF. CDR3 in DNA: TGCGCCAGCAGCCGCCGGGAACGGAGTGAAGCTTTCTTT.

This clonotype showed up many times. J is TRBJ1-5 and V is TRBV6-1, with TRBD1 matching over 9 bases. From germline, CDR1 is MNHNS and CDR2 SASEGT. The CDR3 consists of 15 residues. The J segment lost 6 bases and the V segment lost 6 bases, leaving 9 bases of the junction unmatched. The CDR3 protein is CASRGGTGFGQPQHF. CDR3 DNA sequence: TGTGCCAGCAGGGGCGGGACAGGGTTTGGTCAGCCCCAGCATTTT.

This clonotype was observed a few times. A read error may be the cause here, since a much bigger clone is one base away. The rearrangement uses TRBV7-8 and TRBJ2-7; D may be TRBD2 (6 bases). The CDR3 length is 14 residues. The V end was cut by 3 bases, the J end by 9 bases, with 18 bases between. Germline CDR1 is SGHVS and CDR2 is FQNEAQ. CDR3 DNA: TGTGCCAGCAGCTTTTTAGAAGGGTTCGGGGGGCAGTACTTC. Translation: CASSFLEGFGGQYF.

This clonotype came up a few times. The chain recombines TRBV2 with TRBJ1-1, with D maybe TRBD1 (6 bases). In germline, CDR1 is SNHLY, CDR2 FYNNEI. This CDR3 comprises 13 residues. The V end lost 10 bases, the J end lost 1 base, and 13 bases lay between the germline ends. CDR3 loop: CATNRGQNTEAFF. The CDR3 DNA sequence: TGTGCCACAAACCGGGGGCAGAACACTGAAGCTTTCTTT.

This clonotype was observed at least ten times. The CDR3 is CASGSWETQYF. The CDR3 DNA reads as TGTGCTAGTGGTTCGTGGGAGACCCAGTACTTC. This chain links TRBV12-5 with TRBJ2-5; D gene uncertain. The CDR3 sequence is 11 residues long. Germline V CDR1 and CDR2: LGHNT, FRNRAP. Trimming pared 4 bases from V and 5 bases from J, leaving 5 bases between.

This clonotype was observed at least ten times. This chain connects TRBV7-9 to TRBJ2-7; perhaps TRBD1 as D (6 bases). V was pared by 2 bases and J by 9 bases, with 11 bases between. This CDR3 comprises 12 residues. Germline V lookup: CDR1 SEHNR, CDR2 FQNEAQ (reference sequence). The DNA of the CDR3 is TGTGCCAGCAGCTTAATAGGGGGTCCGCAGTACTTC. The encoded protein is CASSLIGGPQYF.

CDR3 region: CASSPIRDRVNEQFF. The CDR3 DNA sequence: TGTGCCAGCTCACCAATCCGGGACAGAGTTAATGAGCAGTTCTTC. The rearrangement links TRBV18 to TRBJ2-1, with TRBD1 matching 7 bases. This CDR3 is 15 amino acids long. Germline V CDR1 and CDR2: KGHSH, LQKENI. V shed 2 bases and J 7 bases; nucleotides not matched to a gene: 8.

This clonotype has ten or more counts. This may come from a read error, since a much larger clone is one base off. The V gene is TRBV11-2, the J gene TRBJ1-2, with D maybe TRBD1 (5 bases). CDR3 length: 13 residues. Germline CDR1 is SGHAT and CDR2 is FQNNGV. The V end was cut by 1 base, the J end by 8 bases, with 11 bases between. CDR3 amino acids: CASSLVLGEGYTF. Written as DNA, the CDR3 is TGTGCCAGCAGCTTAGTGTTGGGGGAAGGCTACACCTTC. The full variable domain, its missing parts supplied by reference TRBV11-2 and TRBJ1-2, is EAGVAQSPRYKIIEKRQSVAFWCNPISGHATLYWYQQILGQGPKLLIQFQNNGVVDDSQLPKDRFSAERLKGVDSTLKIQPAKLEDSAVYLCASSLVLGEGYTFGSGTRLTVV.

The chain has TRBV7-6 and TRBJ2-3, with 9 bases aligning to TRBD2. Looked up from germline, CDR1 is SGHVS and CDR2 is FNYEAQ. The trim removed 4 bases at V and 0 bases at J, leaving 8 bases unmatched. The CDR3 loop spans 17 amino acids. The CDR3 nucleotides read TGTGCCAGCAGCTCAAAGCGGGGGGCCATTAGCACAGATACGCAGTATTTT. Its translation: CASSSKRGAISTDTQYF. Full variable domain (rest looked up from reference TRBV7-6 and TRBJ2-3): GAGVSQSPRYKVTKRGQDVALRCDPISGHVSLYWYRQALGQGPEFLTYFNYEAQQDKSGLPNDRFSAERPEGSISTLTIQRTEQRDSAMYRCASSSKRGAISTDTQYFGPGTRLTVL.